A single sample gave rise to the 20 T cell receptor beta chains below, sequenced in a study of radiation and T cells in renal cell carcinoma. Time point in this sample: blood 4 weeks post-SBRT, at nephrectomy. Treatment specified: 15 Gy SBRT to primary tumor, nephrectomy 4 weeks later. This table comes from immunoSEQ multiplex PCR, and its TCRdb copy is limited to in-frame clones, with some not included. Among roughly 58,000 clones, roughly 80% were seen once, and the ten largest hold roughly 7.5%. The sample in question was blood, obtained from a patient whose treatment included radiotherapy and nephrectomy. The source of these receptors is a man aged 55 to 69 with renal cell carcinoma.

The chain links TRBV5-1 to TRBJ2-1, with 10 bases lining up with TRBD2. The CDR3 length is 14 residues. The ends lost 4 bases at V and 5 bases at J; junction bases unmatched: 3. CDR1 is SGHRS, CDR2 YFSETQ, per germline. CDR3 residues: CASSQTSGNNEQFF. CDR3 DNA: TGCGCCAGCAGCCAAACTAGCGGGAACAATGAGCAGTTCTTC.

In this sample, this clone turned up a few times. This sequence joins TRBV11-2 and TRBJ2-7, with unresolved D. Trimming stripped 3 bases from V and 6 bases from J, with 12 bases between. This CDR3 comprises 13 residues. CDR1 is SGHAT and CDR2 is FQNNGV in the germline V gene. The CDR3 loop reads CASSLNSLGEQYV. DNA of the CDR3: TGTGCCAGCAGCTTGAATAGCCTCGGCGAGCAGTACGTC.

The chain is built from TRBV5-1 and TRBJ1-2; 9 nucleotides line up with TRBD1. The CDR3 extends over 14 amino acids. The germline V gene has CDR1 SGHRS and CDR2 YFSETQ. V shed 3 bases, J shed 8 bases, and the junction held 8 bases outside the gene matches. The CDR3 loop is CASSSRPGQGGYTF. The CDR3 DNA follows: TGCGCCAGCAGCTCTCGGCCGGGACAGGGAGGCTACACCTTC.

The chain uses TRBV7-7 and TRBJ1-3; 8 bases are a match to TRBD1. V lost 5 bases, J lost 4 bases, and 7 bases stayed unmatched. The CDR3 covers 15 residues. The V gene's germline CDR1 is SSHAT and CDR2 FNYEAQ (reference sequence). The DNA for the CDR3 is TGTGCCAGCAGCCGGGACAGGACCTTGGGAAACACCATATATTTT. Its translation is CASSRDRTLGNTIYF.

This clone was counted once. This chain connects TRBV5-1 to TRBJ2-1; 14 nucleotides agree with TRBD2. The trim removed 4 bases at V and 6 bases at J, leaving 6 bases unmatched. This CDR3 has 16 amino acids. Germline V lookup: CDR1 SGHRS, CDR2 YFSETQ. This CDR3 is CASSQTGTSGSNEQFF. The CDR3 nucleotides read TGCGCCAGCAGCCAAACCGGGACTAGCGGGAGCAATGAGCAGTTCTTC.

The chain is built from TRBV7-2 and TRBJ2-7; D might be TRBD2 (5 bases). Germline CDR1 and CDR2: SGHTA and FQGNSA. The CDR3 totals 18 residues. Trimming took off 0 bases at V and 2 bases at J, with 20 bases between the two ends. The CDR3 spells CASSLASGGRTSPYEQYF. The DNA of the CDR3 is TGTGCCAGCAGCTTAGCCTCCGGAGGCCGCACCAGCCCCTACGAGCAGTACTTC. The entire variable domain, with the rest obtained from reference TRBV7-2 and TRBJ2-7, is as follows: GAGVSQSPSNKVTEKGKDVELRCDPISGHTALYWYRQSLGQGLEFLIYFQGNSAPDKSGLPSDRFSAERTGGSVSTLTIQRTQQEDSAVYLCASSLASGGRTSPYEQYFGPGTRLTVT.

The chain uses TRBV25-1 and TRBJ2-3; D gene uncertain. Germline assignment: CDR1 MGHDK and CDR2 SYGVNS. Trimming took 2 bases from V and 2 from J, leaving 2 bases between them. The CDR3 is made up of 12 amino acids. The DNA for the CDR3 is TGTGCCAGCAGTGAAACCACAGATACGCAGTATTTT. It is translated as CASSETTDTQYF. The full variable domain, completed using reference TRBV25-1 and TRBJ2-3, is EADIYQTPRYLVIGTGKKITLECSQTMGHDKMYWYQQDPGMELHLIHYSYGVNSTEKGDLSSESTVSRIRTEHFPLTLESARPSHTSQYLCASSETTDTQYFGPGTRLTVL.

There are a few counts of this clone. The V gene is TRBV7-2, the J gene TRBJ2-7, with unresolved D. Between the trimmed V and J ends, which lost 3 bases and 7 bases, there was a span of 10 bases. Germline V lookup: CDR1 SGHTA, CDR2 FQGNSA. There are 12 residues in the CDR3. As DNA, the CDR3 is TGTGCCAGCAGCTTCCACAACCCTGAGCAGTACTTC. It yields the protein CASSFHNPEQYF.

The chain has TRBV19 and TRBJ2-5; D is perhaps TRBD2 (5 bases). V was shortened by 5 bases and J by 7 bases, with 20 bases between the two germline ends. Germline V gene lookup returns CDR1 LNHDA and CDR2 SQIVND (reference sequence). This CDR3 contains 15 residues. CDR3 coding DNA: TGTGCCAGTAGTTCCACCCGGACCGCCGGAGGGACCCAGTACTTC. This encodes CASSSTRTAGGTQYF.

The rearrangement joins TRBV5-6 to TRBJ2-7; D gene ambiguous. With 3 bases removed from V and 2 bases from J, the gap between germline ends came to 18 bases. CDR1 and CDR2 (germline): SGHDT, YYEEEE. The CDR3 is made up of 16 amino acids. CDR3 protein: CASSSYSRSYTYEQYV. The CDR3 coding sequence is TGTGCCAGCAGCTCCTATAGCAGGTCATACACCTACGAGCAGTACGTC.

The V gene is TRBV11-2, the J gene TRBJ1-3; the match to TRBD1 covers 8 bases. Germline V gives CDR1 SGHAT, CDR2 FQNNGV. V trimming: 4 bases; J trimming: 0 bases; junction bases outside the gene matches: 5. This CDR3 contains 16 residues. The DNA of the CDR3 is TGTGCCAGCAGCTCGCCGGGACAGGCCTCTGGAAACACCATATATTTT. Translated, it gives CASSSPGQASGNTIYF.

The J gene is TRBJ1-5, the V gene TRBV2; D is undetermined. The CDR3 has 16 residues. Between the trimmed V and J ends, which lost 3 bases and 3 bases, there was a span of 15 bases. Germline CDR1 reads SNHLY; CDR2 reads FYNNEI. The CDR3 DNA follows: TGTGCCAGCAGTGATACTTTGGGCCGGAACAATCAGCCCCAGCATTTT. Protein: CASSDTLGRNNQPQHF.

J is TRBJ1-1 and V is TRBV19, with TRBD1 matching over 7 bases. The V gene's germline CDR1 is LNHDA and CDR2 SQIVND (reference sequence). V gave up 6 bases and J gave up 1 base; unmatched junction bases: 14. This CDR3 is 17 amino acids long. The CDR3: CASSSFTGVRQNTEAFF. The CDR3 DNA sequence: TGTGCCAGTAGCTCCTTCACAGGGGTCCGCCAGAACACTGAAGCTTTCTTT.

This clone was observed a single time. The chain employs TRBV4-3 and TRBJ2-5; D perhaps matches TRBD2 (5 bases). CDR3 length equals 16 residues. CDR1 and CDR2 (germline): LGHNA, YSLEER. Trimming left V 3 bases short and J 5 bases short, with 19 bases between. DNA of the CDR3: TGCGCCAGCAGCCATAACATCCCGCGGACGGGGGAGACCCAGTACTTC. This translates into CASSHNIPRTGETQYF.

The CDR3 DNA reads TGTGCCAGTAGTATAGATCGGGAGATCTATGGCTACACCTTC. Protein: CASSIDREIYGYTF. The chain recombines TRBV19 with TRBJ1-2; D unclear. The CDR3 runs to 14 residues. The V gene's germline CDR1 is LNHDA and CDR2 SQIVND (reference sequence). V shed 0 bases and J shed 4 bases, with 9 bases lying between them.

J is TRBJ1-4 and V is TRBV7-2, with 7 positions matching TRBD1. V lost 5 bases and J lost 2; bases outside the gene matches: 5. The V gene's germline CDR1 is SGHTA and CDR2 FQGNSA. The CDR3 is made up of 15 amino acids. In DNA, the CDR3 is TGTGCCAGCAGCACCCCGGGACAGACTAATGAAAAACTGTTTTTT. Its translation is CASSTPGQTNEKLFF.

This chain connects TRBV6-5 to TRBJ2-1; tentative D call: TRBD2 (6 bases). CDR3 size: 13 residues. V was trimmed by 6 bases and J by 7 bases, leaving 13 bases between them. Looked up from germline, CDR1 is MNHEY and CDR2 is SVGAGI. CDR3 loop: CASRRDGTNEQFF. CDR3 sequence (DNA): TGTGCCAGCAGACGGGACGGGACTAATGAGCAGTTCTTC.

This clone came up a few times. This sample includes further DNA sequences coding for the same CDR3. For the CDR3, the DNA is TGTGCCAGCAGTTTGGGGGGCGAAACTGAAGCTTTCTTT. It encodes CASSLGGETEAFF. The J gene is TRBJ1-1, the V gene TRBV27; D is perhaps TRBD1 (6 bases). Germline V CDR1 and CDR2: MNHEY, SMNVEV (reference sequence). V shed 3 bases and J shed 5 bases, with 10 bases lying between them. The CDR3 runs 13 residues.

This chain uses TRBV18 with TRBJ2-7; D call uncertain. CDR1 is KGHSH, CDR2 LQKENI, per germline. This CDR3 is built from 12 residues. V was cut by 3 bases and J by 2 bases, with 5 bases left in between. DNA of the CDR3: TGTGCCAGCTCACCGGACCCCTACGAGCAGTACGTC. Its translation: CASSPDPYEQYV.

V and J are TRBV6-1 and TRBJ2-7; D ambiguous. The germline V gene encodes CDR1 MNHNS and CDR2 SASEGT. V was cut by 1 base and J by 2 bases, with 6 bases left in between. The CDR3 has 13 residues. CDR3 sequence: CASSEDPTYEQYV. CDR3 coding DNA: TGTGCCAGCAGTGAAGATCCTACCTACGAGCAGTACGTC.